The TCR beta chain under discussion was sequenced for a study of CD8+CD57+ T cells in acquired aplastic anemia. At the level of the study: Each DNA sample taken from sorted CD4+ and CD8+ cells came to about 3 ug on average.

Of note for this clonotype: Antigen: not known.

Study-level points and caveats: No significant difference in CD8+ Simpson's diversity was found between patients and controls. Sharing between patients and controls was observed for twenty-nine CD8+ CDR3 sequences.

Those patients picked for sequencing had displayed CD8+CD57+ cell expansion on flow cytometry. Severe acquired aplastic anemia affected all patients. Genomic DNA provided the template from which TCR beta VDJ and CDR3 profiles were obtained. TCRdb used MiXCR to reprocess the reads, holding one entry per CDR3 protein. The sample lists about 470,000 distinct CDR3 sequences; 25% to 40% were seen once. Source material: sorted CD4+, CD8+, or CD8+CD57+ T cells (not recorded which) from PBMCs. The TCR sequence derives from a human donor with aplastic anemia.

The CDR3 bases are TGTGCCATCACCGATGACCCGAGTAATGAGCAGTTCTTC. Translated, it gives CAITDDPSNEQFF. The V call is TRBV10-3, the J call TRBJ2-7; no clear D. TRBJ2-1 explains the end of the DNA better; the J call may be wrong. CDR3 length: 13 residues. CDR1 and CDR2 (germline): ENHRY, SYGVKD.